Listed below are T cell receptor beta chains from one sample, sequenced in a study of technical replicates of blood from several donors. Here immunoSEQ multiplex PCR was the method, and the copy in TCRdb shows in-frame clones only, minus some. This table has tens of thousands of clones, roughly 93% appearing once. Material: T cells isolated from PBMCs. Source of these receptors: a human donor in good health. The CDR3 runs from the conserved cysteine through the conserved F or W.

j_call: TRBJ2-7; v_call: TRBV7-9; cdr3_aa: CASSSYKGTGSVYEQYF
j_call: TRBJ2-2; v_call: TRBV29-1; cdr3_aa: CSVAIQGGTGELFF
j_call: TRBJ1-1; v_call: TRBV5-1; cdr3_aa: CASSPTGMDTEAFF
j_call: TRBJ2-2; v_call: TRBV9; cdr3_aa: CASSFGQGRNTGELFF
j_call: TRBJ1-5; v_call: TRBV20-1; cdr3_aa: CSAGNQPQHF
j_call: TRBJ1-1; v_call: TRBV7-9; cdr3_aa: CASRTDRGVEAFF
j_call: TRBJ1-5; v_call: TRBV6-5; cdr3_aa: CASRRQGGNQPQHF
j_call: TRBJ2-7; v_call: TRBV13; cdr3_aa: CASSLLAGEGEQYF
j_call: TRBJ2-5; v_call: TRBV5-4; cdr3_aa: CASSHAGSGGETQYF
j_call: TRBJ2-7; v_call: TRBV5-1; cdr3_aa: CASRRPGQGYEQYF
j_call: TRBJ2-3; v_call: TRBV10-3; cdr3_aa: CAIKRSASGGDTQYF
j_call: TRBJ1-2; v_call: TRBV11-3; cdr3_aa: CASSLDSNYGYTF
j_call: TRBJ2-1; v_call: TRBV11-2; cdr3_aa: CASSLVPSGINEQFF
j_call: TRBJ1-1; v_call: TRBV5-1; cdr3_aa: CASREGQRAFF
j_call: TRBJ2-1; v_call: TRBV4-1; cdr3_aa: CASSQWDSSYNEQFF
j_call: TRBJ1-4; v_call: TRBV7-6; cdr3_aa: CASSLGAGLRLFF
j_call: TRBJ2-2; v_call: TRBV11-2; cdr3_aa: CASSLGRDRGVGELFF
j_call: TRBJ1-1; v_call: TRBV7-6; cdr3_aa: CASSLAGTGNTEAFF
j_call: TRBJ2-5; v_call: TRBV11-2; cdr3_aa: CASSRIVSPKTQYF
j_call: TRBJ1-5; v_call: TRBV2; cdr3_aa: CASSGGRLRQPQHF
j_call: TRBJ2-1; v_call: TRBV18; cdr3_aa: CASSPPGVGSSYNEQFF
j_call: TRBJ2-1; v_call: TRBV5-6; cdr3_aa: CASRLTGTGDNEQFF
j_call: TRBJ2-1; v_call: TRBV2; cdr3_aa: CASRVTGQAYNEQFF
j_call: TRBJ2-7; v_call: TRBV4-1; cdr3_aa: CASSQVAGGGTYEQYF
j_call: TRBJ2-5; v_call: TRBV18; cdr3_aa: CASSPGASGYQETQYF
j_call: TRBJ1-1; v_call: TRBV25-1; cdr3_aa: CASSGDSEAFF
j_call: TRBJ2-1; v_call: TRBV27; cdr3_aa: CASRRPVGSYNEQFF
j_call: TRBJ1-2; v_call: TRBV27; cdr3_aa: CASSSPLGGDYGYTF
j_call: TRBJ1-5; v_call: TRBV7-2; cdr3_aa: CASSSRTRGEGEPQHF
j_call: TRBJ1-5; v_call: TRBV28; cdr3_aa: CASSPIAGEHQPQHF
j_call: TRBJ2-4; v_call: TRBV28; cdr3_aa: CASSIKGGWGIGPKNIQYF
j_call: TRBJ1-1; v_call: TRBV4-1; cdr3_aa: CASSQGLMNTEAFF
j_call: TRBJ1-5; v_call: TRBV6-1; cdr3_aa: CASSPPTGWLQPQHF